This T cell receptor (beta chain) was documented in a study of early T cells in non-severe SARS-CoV-2 infection. Notes on the study in general: VDJdb-based annotation leaned toward anti-spike CD8 responses and missed private and CD4 specificities.

Unique molecular identifiers (one per individual cDNA molecule) were attached. TCRdb reprocessed the 5' RACE reads via MiXCR and lists one record per CDR3 protein. The sample lists about 26,000 distinct CDR3 sequences, around 5.5% seen once, with around 4% in the top ten. This clonotype was found a few times. Antigen specificity is unknown. The specimen sequenced was whole blood. This clonotype originated in an adult who was a healthcare worker with PCR-confirmed SARS-CoV-2 infection or an uninfected control (not recorded which).

The CDR3 nucleotides read TGTGCCAGCAGTTACTCAATCGGCCAGCCTAGCTCCTACGAGCAGTACTTC. Amino acid sequence: CASSYSIGQPSSYEQYF. The chain recombines TRBV6-6 with TRBJ2-7; D ambiguous. CDR1 and CDR2 (germline): MNHNY, SVGAGI (reference sequence). V lost 0 bases to trimming and J lost 0 bases, with 15 bases between them. The CDR3 has 17 residues.